The present TCR beta chain was sequenced within a study of blood T cell repertoires in COVID-19. Turning to the study itself: Acute and convalescent COVID-19 specimens originated in the United States, Italy and Spain. Sample material is recorded as cDNA or gDNA derived from T cells, B-cell-depleted T cells, or PBMCs.

Per the study methods: Researchers report that nucleated cell counts were estimated from reference gene primer amplification. Only in-frame clones appear in the TCRdb table, and some are missing; sequencing was by immunoSEQ multiplex PCR. The V and J calls and clone size were taken over from that table, and D and trimming were inferred from the DNA. The sample has 230,000 or so clones, roughly 89% seen once; the top ten hold roughly 4.5%. With 0 bases removed from V and 2 bases from J, the gap between germline ends came to 12 bases. CDR3 length equals 17 residues. Per the germline V gene, CDR1 is KGHDR and CDR2 is SFDVKD.

V is TRBV24-1 and J is TRBJ2-2; no clear D gene. The receptor's source is a woman in her 40s who had recovered from COVID-19. The sequencing sample was made of peripheral blood. For the CDR3, the DNA is TGTGCCACCAGTGATTTGGTGGATTGGAGAAACACCGGGGAGCTGTTTTTT. Amino acids: CATSDLVDWRNTGELFF.